Included here is one T cell receptor beta chain sequence, with context. What it recognizes is unknown. This PCR relied on a set of 60 Vbeta primers and 13 Jbeta primers. Profiled with immunoSEQ multiplex PCR; TCRdb holds only in-frame clones, not every one. The sample yields about 190,000 clones, approximately 79% seen once. This record belongs to a study of cytomegalovirus exposure and HLA in healthy donors. The study's findings and limits: Analyzed later, association rates of TCRs varied across HLA loci, with DRB1 most and HLA-C fewest.

CDR3 size: 13 residues. CDR1 MNHNY and CDR2 SVGAGI come from the germline V gene (reference sequence). The ends were cut back, 6 bases at V and 4 bases at J, with 10 bases in the middle. The genes are TRBV6-6 and TRBJ2-1, with unresolved D. This sequence was found in a young woman in good health and CMV-seronegative. Sequenced material: PBMCs. CDR3 sequence (DNA): TGTGCCAGCAGACCAGGCAGTTACAATGAGCAGTTCTTC. This encodes CASRPGSYNEQFF.